There are many counts of the clone carrying this T cell receptor beta chain. A single record per CDR3 protein comes from TCRdb applying MiXCR to the 5' RACE reads. The sample yields about 240,000 distinct CDR3 sequences, approximately 6.8% seen once. This sample stems from a study of identical twins. Trimming left V 6 bases short and J 8 bases short, with 13 bases between. CDR3 length equals 12 residues. Per the germline V gene, CDR1 is SNHLY and CDR2 is FYNNEI. A further study also used this sample, focusing on yellow fever vaccine responses in identical twins.

The chain carries TRBV2 and TRBJ1-1; D unclear. The sequenced material came from CD8+ T cells sorted from blood. The sequence was obtained from a woman younger than 35 in good health. CDR3 nucleotide sequence: TGTGCCAGCAGGGGTACGGGTACGGAAGCTTTCTTT. This codes for CASRGTGTEAFF.